A selection of T cell receptor beta chains follows, all from one sample in a study of blood T cell repertoires in COVID-19. Measured with immunoSEQ multiplex PCR; TCRdb has only the in-frame clones, and not every one. The repertoire has 45,000 to 60,000 clones, around four fifths of them found once; the top ten carry 10% to 15%. Sequenced input: peripheral blood. The receptor set was obtained from a woman at least 80 years old with acute or convalescent COVID-19. Both conserved end residues are part of each CDR3. A D gene is named only where the DNA matches it firmly. Size tells how often a clone was seen (once, few, many) or the class of an expanded clone, and some rows leave it out.

clone size: .; V gene: TRBV4-1; D gene: .; J gene: TRBJ1-2; CDR3 protein: CASSPIQGSEGYTF; CDR3 DNA: TGCGCCAGCAGTCCTATCCAGGGGTCGGAAGGCTACACCTTC
clone size: .; V gene: TRBV19; D gene: TRBD1; J gene: TRBJ2-3; CDR3 protein: CASSPRQGFSTQYF; CDR3 DNA: TGTGCCAGTAGTCCCCGACAGGGGTTTTCTACGCAGTATTTT
clone size: .; V gene: TRBV14; D gene: .; J gene: TRBJ1-6; CDR3 protein: CASSQAWTVNSPLHF; CDR3 DNA: TGTGCCAGCAGCCAGGCATGGACAGTAAATTCACCCCTCCACTTT
clone size: .; V gene: TRBV6-1; D gene: TRBD2; J gene: TRBJ2-6; CDR3 protein: CASSEPRGAGANVLTF; CDR3 DNA: TGTGCCAGCAGTGAGCCTCGGGGGGCTGGGGCCAACGTCCTGACTTTC
clone size: .; V gene: TRBV7-9; D gene: .; J gene: TRBJ2-1; CDR3 protein: CASSSTSYSEQFF; CDR3 DNA: TGTGCCAGCAGCTCCACTAGTTATTCTGAGCAGTTCTTC
clone size: once; V gene: TRBV4-1; D gene: .; J gene: TRBJ1-6; CDR3 protein: CASSQQGRSSYNSPLHF; CDR3 DNA: TGCGCCAGCAGCCAACAGGGAAGGAGCTCCTATAATTCACCCCTCCACTTT
clone size: .; V gene: TRBV5-4; D gene: .; J gene: TRBJ2-3; CDR3 protein: CASSTRTHLNPHTQYF; CDR3 DNA: TGTGCCAGCAGCACCAGGACTCACCTCAACCCGCATACGCAGTATTTT
clone size: .; V gene: TRBV5-1; D gene: .; J gene: TRBJ1-1; CDR3 protein: CASSNGQENTEAFF; CDR3 DNA: TGCGCCAGCAGCAACGGACAAGAGAACACTGAAGCTTTCTTT
clone size: few; V gene: TRBV9; D gene: .; J gene: TRBJ1-2; CDR3 protein: CASSGSGGYGYTF; CDR3 DNA: TGTGCCAGCAGCGGGAGTGGAGGCTATGGCTACACCTTC
clone size: .; V gene: TRBV21-1; D gene: .; J gene: TRBJ1-2; CDR3 protein: CASIGTYDYGYTF; CDR3 DNA: TGTGCCAGCATCGGGACATACGACTATGGCTACACCTTC
clone size: .; V gene: TRBV24-1; D gene: .; J gene: TRBJ2-2; CDR3 protein: CATSDERLAGELFF; CDR3 DNA: TGTGCCACCAGTGATGAACGACTAGCCGGGGAGCTGTTTTTT
clone size: .; V gene: TRBV3-1/TRBV3-2; D gene: .; J gene: TRBJ1-2; CDR3 protein: CASSQTDTINYGYTF; CDR3 DNA: TGTGCCAGCAGCCAAACGGACACAATTAACTATGGCTACACCTTC
clone size: .; V gene: TRBV28; D gene: TRBD1; J gene: TRBJ1-2; CDR3 protein: CASSSQTGGYGYTF; CDR3 DNA: TGTGCCAGCAGTTCCCAGACAGGGGGATATGGCTACACCTTC
clone size: .; V gene: TRBV11-3; D gene: TRBD2; J gene: TRBJ2-5; CDR3 protein: CASSRTSGGSGPTQYF; CDR3 DNA: TGTGCCAGCAGCCGGACTAGCGGGGGATCAGGGCCGACCCAGTACTTC
clone size: .; V gene: TRBV7-8; D gene: .; J gene: TRBJ1-2; CDR3 protein: CASSLDSRYTF; CDR3 DNA: TGTGCCAGCAGCCTCGACAGTCGCTACACCTTC
clone size: .; V gene: TRBV19; D gene: .; J gene: TRBJ2-7; CDR3 protein: CASSNGGHGKNEQYF; CDR3 DNA: TGTGCCAGTAGCAATGGGGGCCACGGGAAAAACGAGCAGTACTTC
clone size: .; V gene: TRBV27; D gene: .; J gene: TRBJ2-3; CDR3 protein: CATRQYTDTQYF; CDR3 DNA: TGTGCCACCAGACAGTATACAGATACGCAGTATTTT
clone size: .; V gene: TRBV29-1; D gene: TRBD1; J gene: TRBJ1-6; CDR3 protein: CSAQTGTGGPNSPLHF; CDR3 DNA: TGCAGCGCACAAACCGGGACAGGGGGTCCTAATTCACCCCTCCACTTT
clone size: .; V gene: TRBV2; D gene: .; J gene: TRBJ1-2; CDR3 protein: CASSRQPPNYGYTF; CDR3 DNA: TGTGCCAGCAGTCGACAGCCCCCTAACTATGGCTACACCTTC
clone size: .; V gene: TRBV7-7; D gene: TRBD1; J gene: TRBJ2-1; CDR3 protein: CASSLGTGLDEQFF; CDR3 DNA: TGTGCCAGCAGCTTAGGGACAGGGCTGGATGAGCAGTTCTTC
clone size: .; V gene: TRBV11-3; D gene: .; J gene: TRBJ2-1; CDR3 protein: CASSLVRANNEQFF; CDR3 DNA: TGTGCCAGCAGCTTAGTGCGGGCAAACAATGAGCAGTTCTTC
clone size: .; V gene: TRBV5-1; D gene: TRBD1; J gene: TRBJ1-1; CDR3 protein: CASSPTDRENTEAFF; CDR3 DNA: TGCGCCAGCAGCCCGACCGACAGGGAGAACACTGAAGCTTTCTTT
clone size: .; V gene: TRBV21-1; D gene: .; J gene: TRBJ2-5; CDR3 protein: CASSKGLAVGSPILQETQYF; CDR3 DNA: TGTGCCAGCAGCAAGGGACTAGCGGTCGGGAGTCCAATACTCCAAGAGACCCAGTACTTC
clone size: .; V gene: TRBV7-2; D gene: .; J gene: TRBJ1-3; CDR3 protein: CASSLRLAGRSLENTIYF; CDR3 DNA: TGTGCCAGCAGCTTACGCTTGGCCGGGAGATCCTTGGAAAACACCATATATTTT
clone size: .; V gene: TRBV5-1; D gene: .; J gene: TRBJ1-2; CDR3 protein: CASRPETGNYGYTF; CDR3 DNA: TGCGCCAGCAGACCCGAGACAGGAAATTATGGCTACACCTTC
clone size: .; V gene: TRBV19; D gene: .; J gene: TRBJ1-3; CDR3 protein: CASSTPRRGNGNTIYF; CDR3 DNA: TGTGCCAGTAGTACCCCCCGCCGGGGAAATGGAAACACCATATATTTT
clone size: once; V gene: TRBV21-1; D gene: .; J gene: TRBJ1-2; CDR3 protein: CASPYRTGDSGGYTF; CDR3 DNA: TGTGCCAGCCCTTATAGGACAGGGGATTCTGGTGGCTACACCTTC
clone size: .; V gene: TRBV3-1/TRBV3-2; D gene: .; J gene: TRBJ1-1; CDR3 protein: CASSRTGSNTEAFF; CDR3 DNA: TGTGCCAGCAGCCGTACCGGGTCTAACACTGAAGCTTTCTTT
clone size: .; V gene: TRBV6-1; D gene: .; J gene: TRBJ2-7; CDR3 protein: CASSEDGRGPYEQYF; CDR3 DNA: TGTGCCAGCAGTGAAGATGGCAGGGGTCCCTACGAGCAGTACTTC
clone size: .; V gene: TRBV3-1/TRBV3-2; D gene: TRBD1; J gene: TRBJ1-6; CDR3 protein: CASSYGQGNSPLHF; CDR3 DNA: TGTGCCAGCAGCTATGGACAGGGTAATTCACCCCTCCACTTT
clone size: .; V gene: TRBV11-2; D gene: .; J gene: TRBJ2-1; CDR3 protein: CASSLVNSYNEQFF; CDR3 DNA: TGTGCCAGCAGCTTAGTCAACTCCTACAATGAGCAGTTCTTC
clone size: .; V gene: TRBV5-8; D gene: .; J gene: TRBJ2-7; CDR3 protein: CASSLTVSYEQYF; CDR3 DNA: TGTGCCAGCAGCTTGACAGTTTCCTACGAGCAGTACTTC